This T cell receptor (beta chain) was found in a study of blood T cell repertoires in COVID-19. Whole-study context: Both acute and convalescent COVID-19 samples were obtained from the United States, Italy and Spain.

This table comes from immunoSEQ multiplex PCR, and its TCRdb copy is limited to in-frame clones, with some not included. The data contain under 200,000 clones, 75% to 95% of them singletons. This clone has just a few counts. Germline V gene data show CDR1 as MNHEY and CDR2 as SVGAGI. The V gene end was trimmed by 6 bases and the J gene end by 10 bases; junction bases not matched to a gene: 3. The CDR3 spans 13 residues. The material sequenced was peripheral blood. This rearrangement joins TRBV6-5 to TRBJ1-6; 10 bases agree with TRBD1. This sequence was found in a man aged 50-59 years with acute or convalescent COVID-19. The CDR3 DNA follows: TGTGCCAGCAGCGGGACAGGGGACTCACCCCTCCACTTT. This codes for CASSGTGDSPLHF.